This T cell receptor (beta chain) came from a study of T cell responses to AZD1222 COVID-19 vaccine. Study-level findings and limits: White British donors predominated, females outnumbered males, and clonal diversity was possibly underestimated. Nearly half of spike-specific TCRs reportedly go after variant regions that carry no mutations. Rises in breadth and depth of Spike-specific TCRs came after two AZD1222 doses.

Assay used: immunoSEQ multiplex PCR; TCRdb lists only in-frame clones, some missing. This sample has about 130,000 clones, with around 90% found just once. To note about this clone: The target antigen is unknown.

Trimming removed 0 bases at V and 11 bases at J, with 19 bases between. The CDR3 totals 16 residues. CDR1 is MGHRA and CDR2 is YSYEKL in the germline V gene. The TCR originated in an adult who received the AZD1222 COVID-19 vaccine. The sequenced sample was peripheral blood, obtained 28 days after the second AZD1222 dose. The chain employs TRBV4-1 and TRBJ1-4; D ambiguous. Here the CDR3 reads CASSQDPGRIFDKLFF. CDR3 DNA sequence: TGCGCCAGCAGCCAAGATCCGGGCCGAATTTTCGATAAACTGTTTTTT.